In its sample, the clone carrying this T cell receptor (beta chain) was seen once. The entry originates in a study of blood T cell repertoires in COVID-19. Background on the study: Collection of acute and convalescent COVID-19 samples took place in the United States, Italy and Spain. Sources were T cells, B-cell-depleted T cells, or PBMCs; the material itself was cDNA or gDNA.

This CDR3 has 14 amino acids. The V gene lost 4 bases and the J gene lost 6 bases, with 14 bases spanning the gap. The germline V gene encodes CDR1 SGHRS and CDR2 YFSETQ. Source study methods: For nucleated cells, counts were estimated from reference gene primer amplification. Assay used: immunoSEQ multiplex PCR; TCRdb lists only in-frame clones, some missing. V, J and clone size are taken as reported in that table, and D and trimming were inferred from the DNA itself. This sample carries tens of thousands of clones, 90% of them seen once, and the ten largest clones take 4.3%. Sequenced input: peripheral blood. This TCR came from a woman older than 75 with active or convalescent COVID-19. The rearrangement uses TRBV5-1 and TRBJ1-3; tentative D call: TRBD1 (6 bases). The chain's CDR3 is CASSPTGMLNTIYF. The CDR3 DNA reads TGCGCCAGCAGCCCAACAGGGATGTTAAACACCATATATTTT.